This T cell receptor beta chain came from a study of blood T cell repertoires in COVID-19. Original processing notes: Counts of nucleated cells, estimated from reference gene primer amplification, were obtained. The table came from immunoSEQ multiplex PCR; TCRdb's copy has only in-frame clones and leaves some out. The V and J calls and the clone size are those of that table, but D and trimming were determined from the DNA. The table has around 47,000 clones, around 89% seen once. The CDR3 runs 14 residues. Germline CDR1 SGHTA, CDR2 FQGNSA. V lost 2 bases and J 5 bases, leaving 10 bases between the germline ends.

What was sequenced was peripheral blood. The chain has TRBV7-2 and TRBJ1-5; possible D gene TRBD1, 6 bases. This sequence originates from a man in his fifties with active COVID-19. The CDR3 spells CASSLPGGYQPQHF. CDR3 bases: TGTGCCAGCAGCTTACCGGGGGGCTATCAGCCCCAGCATTTT.